What follows is one T cell receptor (beta chain) and its context. Its antigen is still unknown. TCRdb's table, derived via immunoSEQ multiplex PCR, lists solely in-frame clones and lacks some. The sample consists of tens of thousands of clones, approximately 80% of them appearing once. The CDR3 contains 18 residues. Per the germline V gene, CDR1 is SGHRS and CDR2 is YFSETQ. V gave up 3 bases and J gave up 0 bases, with 21 bases separating them. The data were obtained in a study of OX40 agonist ivuxolimab in advanced cancers. Overall study: Mean age about 60 years, range 23 to 79; about 81% male.

General observations from the study: Expanded clones tended on average to be more numerous among CD8+ T cells than CD4+.

The chain links TRBV5-1 to TRBJ1-2, with D unclear. The receptor's source is an adult with an advanced solid tumor such as melanoma, head and neck, liver or kidney cancer. Specimen: CD4+ or CD8+ T cells sorted from blood, collected in a trial of the OX40 agonist ivuxolimab. CDR3 residues: CASSSGIFKLPANYGYTF. CDR3 bases: TGCGCCAGCAGCTCGGGGATTTTTAAGCTCCCAGCTAACTATGGCTACACCTTC.